This entry is about one T cell receptor (beta chain). This sample was taken from a study of blood T cell repertoires in COVID-19. J was trimmed by 12 bases and V by 5 bases; bases with no gene match: 7. The CDR3 is made up of 11 amino acids. Looked up from germline, CDR1 is ENHRY and CDR2 is SYGVKD. Assay used: immunoSEQ multiplex PCR; TCRdb lists only in-frame clones, some missing. The table lists about 130,000 clones, 70% to 80% of them singletons. Sequences were obtained from peripheral blood. This receptor was obtained from a woman aged 70-85 years with COVID-19, enrolled during active disease. The V call is TRBV10-3, the J call TRBJ2-7; 7 bases align to TRBD1. The CDR3 DNA follows: TGTGCCATCAGTCCGGGACAGCCGGTGTACTTC. As protein: CAISPGQPVYF.